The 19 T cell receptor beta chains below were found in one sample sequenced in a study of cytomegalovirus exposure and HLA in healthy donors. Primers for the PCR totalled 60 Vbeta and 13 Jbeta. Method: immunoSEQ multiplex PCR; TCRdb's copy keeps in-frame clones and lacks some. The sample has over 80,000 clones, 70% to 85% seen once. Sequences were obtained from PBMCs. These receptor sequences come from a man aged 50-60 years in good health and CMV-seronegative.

CDR3 bases: TGTGCCAGCAGCCCTAGAGGTGGCGAAAAACTGTTTTTT. Translating it yields CASSPRGGEKLFF. The chain links TRBV7-2 to TRBJ1-4; D not certain. The CDR3 has 13 amino acids. Trimming removed 5 bases at V and 8 bases at J, with 12 bases between. Germline V gene lookup returns CDR1 SGHTA and CDR2 FQGNSA.

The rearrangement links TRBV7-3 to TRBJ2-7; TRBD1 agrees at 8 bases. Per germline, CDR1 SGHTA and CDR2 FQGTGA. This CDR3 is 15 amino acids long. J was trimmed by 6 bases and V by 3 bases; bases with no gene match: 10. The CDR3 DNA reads TGTGCCAGCAGCTTCTTCGGACAGGGAGGCGGCGAGCAGTACTTC. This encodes CASSFFGQGGGEQYF.

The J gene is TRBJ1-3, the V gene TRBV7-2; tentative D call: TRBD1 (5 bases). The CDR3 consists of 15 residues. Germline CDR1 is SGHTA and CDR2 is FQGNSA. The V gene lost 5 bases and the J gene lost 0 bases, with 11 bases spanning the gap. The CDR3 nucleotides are TGTGCCAGCAGCCTAATGACAGCCTCTGGAAACACCATATATTTT. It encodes CASSLMTASGNTIYF. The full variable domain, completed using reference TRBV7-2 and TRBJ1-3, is GAGVSQSPSNKVTEKGKDVELRCDPISGHTALYWYRQSLGQGLEFLIYFQGNSAPDKSGLPSDRFSAERTGGSVSTLTIQRTQQEDSAVYLCASSLMTASGNTIYFGEGSWLTVV.

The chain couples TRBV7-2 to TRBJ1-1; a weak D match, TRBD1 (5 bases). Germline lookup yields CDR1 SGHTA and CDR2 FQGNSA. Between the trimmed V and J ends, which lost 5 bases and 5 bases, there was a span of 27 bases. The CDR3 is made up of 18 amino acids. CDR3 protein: CASSRAGGPGTLGTEAFF. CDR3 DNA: TGTGCCAGCAGCCGCGCGGGGGGTCCCGGGACCCTCGGGACTGAAGCTTTCTTT.

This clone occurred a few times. The CDR3 loop reads CASSLVSPYNEQFF. Here the CDR3 DNA reads TGTGCCAGCAGCTTAGTTAGCCCTTACAATGAGCAGTTCTTC. This sequence joins TRBV13 and TRBJ2-1; D call uncertain. CDR3 size: 14 residues. Germline CDR1 PRHDT, CDR2 FYEKMQ (reference sequence). Trimming cost V 1 base and J 4 bases, with 8 bases left between them.

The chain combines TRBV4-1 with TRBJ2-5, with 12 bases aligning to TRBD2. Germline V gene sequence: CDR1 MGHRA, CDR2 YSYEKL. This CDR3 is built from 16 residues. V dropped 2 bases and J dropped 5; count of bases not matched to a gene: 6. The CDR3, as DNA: TGCGCCAGCAGCCAAACCGGGACTAGCGGGTTCGAGACCCAGTACTTC. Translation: CASSQTGTSGFETQYF.

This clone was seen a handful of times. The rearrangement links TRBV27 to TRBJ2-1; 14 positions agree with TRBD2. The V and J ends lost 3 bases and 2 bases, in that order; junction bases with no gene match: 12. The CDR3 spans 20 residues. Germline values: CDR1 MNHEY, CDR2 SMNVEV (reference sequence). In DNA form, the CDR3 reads TGTGCCAGCAGTTTGAGGGGGGGACTAGCGGGAGTAAGGCCCTACAATGAGCAGTTCTTC. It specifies CASSLRGGLAGVRPYNEQFF.

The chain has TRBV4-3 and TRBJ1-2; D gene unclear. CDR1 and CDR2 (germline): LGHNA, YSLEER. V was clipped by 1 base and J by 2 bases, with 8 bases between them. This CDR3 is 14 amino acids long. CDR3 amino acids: CASSQGTQNYGYTF. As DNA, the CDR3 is TGCGCCAGCAGCCAAGGCACTCAAAACTATGGCTACACCTTC.

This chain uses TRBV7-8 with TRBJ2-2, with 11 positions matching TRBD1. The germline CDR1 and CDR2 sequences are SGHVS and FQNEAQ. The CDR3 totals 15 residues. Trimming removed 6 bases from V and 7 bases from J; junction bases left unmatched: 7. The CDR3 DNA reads TGTGCCAGCAGTCCGGACAGGGGGCACTACGGGGAGCTGTTTTTT. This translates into CASSPDRGHYGELFF.

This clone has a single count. Here the CDR3 DNA reads TGCAGCGTTGACGGGAGCTCCTACAATGAGCAGTTCTTC. It codes for CSVDGSSYNEQFF. The rearrangement joins TRBV29-1 to TRBJ2-1, with TRBD2 as a possible D gene (6 bases). The V end was cut by 3 bases, the J end by 0 bases, with 6 bases between. CDR1 is SQVTM and CDR2 is ANQGSEA in the germline V gene. This CDR3 has 13 amino acids.

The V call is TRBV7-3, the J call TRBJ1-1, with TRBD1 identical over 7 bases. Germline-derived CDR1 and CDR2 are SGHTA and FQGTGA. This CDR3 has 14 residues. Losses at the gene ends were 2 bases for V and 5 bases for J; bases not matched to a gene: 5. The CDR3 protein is CASSLEGTVTEAFF. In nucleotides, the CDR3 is TGTGCCAGCAGCTTAGAGGGGACAGTAACTGAAGCTTTCTTT.

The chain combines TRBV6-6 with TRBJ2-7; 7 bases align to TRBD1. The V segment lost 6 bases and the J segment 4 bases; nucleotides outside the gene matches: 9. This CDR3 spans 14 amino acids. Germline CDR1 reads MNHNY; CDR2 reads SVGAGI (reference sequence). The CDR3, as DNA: TGTGCCAGCAGCCCGGGACAGAGGCAATACGAGCAGTACTTC. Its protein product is CASSPGQRQYEQYF.

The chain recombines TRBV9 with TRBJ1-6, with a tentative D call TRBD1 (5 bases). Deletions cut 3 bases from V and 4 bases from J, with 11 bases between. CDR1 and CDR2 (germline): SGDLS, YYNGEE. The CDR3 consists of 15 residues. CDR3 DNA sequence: TGTGCCAGCAGCGCGGGGGAAGATTATAATTCACCCCTCCACTTT. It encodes CASSAGEDYNSPLHF.

The DNA of the CDR3 is TGTGCCAGCTACCCCCCCCGCGGGAGGGGGTACGAGCAGTACTTC. Protein sequence: CASYPPRGRGYEQYF. The genes are TRBV28 and TRBJ2-7, with 9 bases that match TRBD2. Unmatched junction bases numbered 12, after V lost 8 bases and J lost 4 bases. The CDR3 is made up of 15 amino acids. The germline CDR1 and CDR2 sequences are MDHEN and SYDVKM.

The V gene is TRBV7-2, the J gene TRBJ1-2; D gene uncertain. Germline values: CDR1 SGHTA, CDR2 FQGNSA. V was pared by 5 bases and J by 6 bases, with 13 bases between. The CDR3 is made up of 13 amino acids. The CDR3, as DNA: TGTGCCAGCAGCCCCCCCAATGAGGATGGCTACACCTTC. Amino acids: CASSPPNEDGYTF.

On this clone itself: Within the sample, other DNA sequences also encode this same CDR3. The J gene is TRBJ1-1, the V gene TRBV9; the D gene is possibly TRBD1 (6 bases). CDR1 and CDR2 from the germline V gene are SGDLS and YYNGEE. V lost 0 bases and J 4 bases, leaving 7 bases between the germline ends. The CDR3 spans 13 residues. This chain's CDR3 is CASSVGGLTEAFF. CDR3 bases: TGTGCCAGCAGCGTAGGGGGGCTCACTGAAGCTTTCTTT.

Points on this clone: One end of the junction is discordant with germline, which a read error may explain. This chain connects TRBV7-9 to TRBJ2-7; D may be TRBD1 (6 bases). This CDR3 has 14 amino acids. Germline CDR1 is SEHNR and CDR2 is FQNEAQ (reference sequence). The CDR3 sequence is CSSSLETGYSEQYF. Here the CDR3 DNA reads TGTTCCAGCAGCTTAGAAACAGGGTATTCCGAGCAGTACTTC.

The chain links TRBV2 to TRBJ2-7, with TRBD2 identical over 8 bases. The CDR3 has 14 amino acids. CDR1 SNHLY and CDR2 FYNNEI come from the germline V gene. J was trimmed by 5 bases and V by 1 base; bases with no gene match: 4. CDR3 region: CASSEGGGRNEQYF. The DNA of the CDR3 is TGTGCCAGCAGTGAAGGCGGGGGGCGGAACGAGCAGTACTTC. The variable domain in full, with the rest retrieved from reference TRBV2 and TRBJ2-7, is EPEVTQTPSHQVTQMGQEVILRCVPISNHLYFYWYRQILGQKVEFLVSFYNNEISEKSEIFDDQFSVERPDGSNFTLKIRSTKLEDSAMYFCASSEGGGRNEQYFGPGTRLTVT.

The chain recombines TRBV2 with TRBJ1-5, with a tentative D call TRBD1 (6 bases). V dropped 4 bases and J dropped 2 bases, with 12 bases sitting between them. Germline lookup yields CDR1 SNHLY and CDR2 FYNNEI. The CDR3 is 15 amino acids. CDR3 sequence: CASSAGGGGNQPQHF. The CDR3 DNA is TGTGCCAGCAGTGCGGGAGGGGGGGGCAATCAGCCCCAGCATTTT.